This note documents a single T cell receptor (beta chain) sequence. The antigen is unknown. The record originates from a study of identical twins. Findings and caveats of the study: Invariant populations such as MAIT and iNKT cells could partly muddle zero-insertion analyses.

This CDR3 has 14 residues. Trimming pared 6 bases from V and 5 bases from J, leaving 17 bases between. CDR1 and CDR2 (germline): DFQATT, SNEGSKA (reference sequence). TCRdb called the 5' RACE reads again in MiXCR, with one record for every CDR3 protein. The profile shows approximately 500,000 distinct CDR3 sequences, 20% to 30% of them singletons. This sample was also put to use in a study of T cells expressing NK-cell markers.

The specimen was CD4+ T cells sorted from blood. This clonotype originated in a woman younger than 35 in good health. The chain couples TRBV20-1 to TRBJ2-1; perhaps TRBD2 as D (5 bases). The CDR3 DNA sequence: TGCAGTGCCCCTTTCTCGGGGTTTAACAATGAGCAGTTCTTC. Protein: CSAPFSGFNNEQFF.